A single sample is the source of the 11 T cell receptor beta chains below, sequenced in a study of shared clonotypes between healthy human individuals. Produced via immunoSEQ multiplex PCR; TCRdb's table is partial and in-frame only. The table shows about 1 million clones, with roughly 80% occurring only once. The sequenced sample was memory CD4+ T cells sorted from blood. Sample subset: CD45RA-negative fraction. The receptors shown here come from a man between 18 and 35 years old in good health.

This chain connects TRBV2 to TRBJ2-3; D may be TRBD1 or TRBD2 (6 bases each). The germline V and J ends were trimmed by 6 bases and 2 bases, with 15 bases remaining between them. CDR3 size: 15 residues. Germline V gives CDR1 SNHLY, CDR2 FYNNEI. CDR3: CASSLEGGHTDTQYF. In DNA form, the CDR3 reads TGTGCCAGCAGCCTGGAGGGGGGCCACACAGATACGCAGTATTTT.

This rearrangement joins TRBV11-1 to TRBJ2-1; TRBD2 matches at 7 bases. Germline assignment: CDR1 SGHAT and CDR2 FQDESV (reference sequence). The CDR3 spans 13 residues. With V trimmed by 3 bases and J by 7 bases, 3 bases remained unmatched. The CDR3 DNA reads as TGTGCCAGCAGCTTGGGGAGGGTAAATGAGCAGTTCTTC. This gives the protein CASSLGRVNEQFF. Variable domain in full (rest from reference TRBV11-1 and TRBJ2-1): EAEVAQSPRYKITEKSQAVAFWCDPISGHATLYWYRQILGQGPELLVQFQDESVVDDSQLPKDRFSAERLKGVDSTLKIQPAELGDSAMYLCASSLGRVNEQFFGPGTRLTVL.

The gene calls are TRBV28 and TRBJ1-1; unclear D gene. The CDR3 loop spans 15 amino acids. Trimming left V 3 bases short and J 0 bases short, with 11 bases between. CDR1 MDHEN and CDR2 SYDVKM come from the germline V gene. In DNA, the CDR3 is TGTGCCAGCAGTTTTCACCGGGGAGTGAACACTGAAGCTTTCTTT. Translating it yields CASSFHRGVNTEAFF.

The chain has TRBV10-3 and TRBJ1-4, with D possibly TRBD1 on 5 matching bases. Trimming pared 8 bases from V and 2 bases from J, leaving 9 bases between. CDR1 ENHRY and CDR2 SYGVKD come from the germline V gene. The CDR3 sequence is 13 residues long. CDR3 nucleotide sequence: TGTGCCATCGGCCGGGGGACTAATGAAAAACTGTTTTTT. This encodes CAIGRGTNEKLFF.

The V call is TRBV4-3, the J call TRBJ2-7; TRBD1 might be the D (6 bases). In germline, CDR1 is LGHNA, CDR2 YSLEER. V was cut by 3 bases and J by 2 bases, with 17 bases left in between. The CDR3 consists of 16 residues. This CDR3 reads CASSQLLDRTPYEQYF. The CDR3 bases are TGCGCCAGCAGCCAGCTACTCGACAGGACCCCCTACGAGCAGTACTTC.

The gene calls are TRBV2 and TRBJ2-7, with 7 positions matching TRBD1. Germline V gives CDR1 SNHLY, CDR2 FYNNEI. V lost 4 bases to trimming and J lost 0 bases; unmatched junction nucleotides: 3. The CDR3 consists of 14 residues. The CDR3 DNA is TGTGCCAGCAGTGGCCGGGACAGCTCCTACGAGCAGTACTTC. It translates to CASSGRDSSYEQYF.

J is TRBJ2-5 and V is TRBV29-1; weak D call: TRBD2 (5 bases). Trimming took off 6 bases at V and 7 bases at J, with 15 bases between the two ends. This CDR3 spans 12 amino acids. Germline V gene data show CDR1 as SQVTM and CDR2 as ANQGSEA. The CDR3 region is CSVQDTGLTQYF. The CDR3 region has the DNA TGCAGCGTACAAGACACGGGGTTGACCCAGTACTTC.

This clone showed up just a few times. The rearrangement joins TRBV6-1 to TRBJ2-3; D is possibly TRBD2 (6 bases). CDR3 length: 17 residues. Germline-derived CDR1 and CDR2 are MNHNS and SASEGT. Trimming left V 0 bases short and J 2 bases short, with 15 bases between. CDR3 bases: TGTGCCAGCAGTGAAGCGGGGGGTTCTGCACACACAGATACGCAGTATTTT. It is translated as CASSEAGGSAHTDTQYF.

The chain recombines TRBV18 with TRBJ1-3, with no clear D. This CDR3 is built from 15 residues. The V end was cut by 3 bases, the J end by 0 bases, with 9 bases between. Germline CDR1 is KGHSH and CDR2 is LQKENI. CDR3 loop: CASSPGGLSGNTIYF. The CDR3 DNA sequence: TGTGCCAGCTCACCGGGAGGACTCTCTGGAAACACCATATATTTT.

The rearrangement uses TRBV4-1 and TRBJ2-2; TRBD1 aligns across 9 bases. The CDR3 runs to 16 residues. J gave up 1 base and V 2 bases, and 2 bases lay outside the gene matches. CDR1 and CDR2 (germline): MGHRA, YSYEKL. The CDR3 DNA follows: TGCGCCAGCAGCCAAATGGGACAGGGGAACACCGGGGAGCTGTTTTTT. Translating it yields CASSQMGQGNTGELFF.

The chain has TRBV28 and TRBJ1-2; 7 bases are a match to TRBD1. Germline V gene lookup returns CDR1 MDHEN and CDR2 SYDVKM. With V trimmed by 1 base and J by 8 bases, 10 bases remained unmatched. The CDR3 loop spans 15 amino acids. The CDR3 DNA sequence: TGTGCCAGCAGTTTATATCCCTTGTCAGGGGGAGGCTACACCTTC. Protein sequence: CASSLYPLSGGGYTF.